This T cell receptor (beta chain) came from a study of T cells expressing NK-cell markers. About the study: Obtained from sorted CD3+CD56+NKG2C+, CD3+CD56+NKG2C- and CD3+CD56-NKG2C+ T cells were the TCR beta repertoires.

From the 5' RACE reads, TCRdb lists one entry per CDR3 protein and no DNA. Its table records some 600,000 distinct CDR3 sequences. CDR1 and CDR2 (germline): LGHNA, YSLEER. The CDR3 contains 15 residues. The chain couples TRBV4-3 to TRBJ2-4; no DNA is available, so the TRBD1 call from TCRdb remains unchecked. The source of this sequence is a man aged 18 to 29 in good health. Sequencing was performed on blood T cells: a sorted CD56 or NKG2C T cell subset, CD4+ or CD8+ T cells, or bulk PBMC T cells (not recorded which). The CDR3 sequence is CASSHGTPTKNIQYF.